The following is a T cell receptor (beta chain) sequence with its context. Its antigen is unidentified. This table comes from immunoSEQ multiplex PCR, and its TCRdb copy is limited to in-frame clones, with some not included. This table holds tens of thousands of clones, about 70% found once. Memory T cells were CD45RO+, naive were CD45RA+, sorted by FACS. The data stem from a study of regulatory dendritic cells for organ transplantation. CDR1 and CDR2 from the germline V gene are SEHNR and FQNEAQ (reference sequence). The CDR3 sequence is 13 residues long. Trimming removed 1 base at V and 1 base at J, with 4 bases between. Study-level results: Memory T cells were less diverse than naive, with memory CD8+ most oligoclonal. Resting memory CD8+ T cells held the most alloreactive clonotypes.

The sequencing input was memory CD4+ T cells from blood. Subset described: CD45RO+ memory T cells. The sequence derives from a human donor in good health. The chain has TRBV7-9 and TRBJ1-1; D unresolved. The CDR3 nucleotides are TGTGCCAGCAGCTTAGGAGAGAACACTGAAGCTTTCTTT. This gives the protein CASSLGENTEAFF. Looking up the rest from reference TRBV7-9 and TRBJ1-1 gives the full variable domain: DTGVSQNPRHKITKRGQNVTFRCDPISEHNRLYWYRQTLGQGPEFLTYFQNEAQLEKSRLLSDRFSAERPKGSFSTLEIQRTEQGDSAMYLCASSLGENTEAFFGQGTRLTVV.